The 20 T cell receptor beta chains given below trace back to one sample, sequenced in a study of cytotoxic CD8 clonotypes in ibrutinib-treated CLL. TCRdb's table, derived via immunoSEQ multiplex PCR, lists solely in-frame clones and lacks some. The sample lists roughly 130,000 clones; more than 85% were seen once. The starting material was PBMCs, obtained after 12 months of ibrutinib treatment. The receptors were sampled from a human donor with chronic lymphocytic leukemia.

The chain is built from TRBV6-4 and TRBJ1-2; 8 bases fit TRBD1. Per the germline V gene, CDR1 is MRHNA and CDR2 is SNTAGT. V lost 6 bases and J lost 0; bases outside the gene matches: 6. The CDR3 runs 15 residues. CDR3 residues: CASSVQGGANYGYTF. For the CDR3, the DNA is TGTGCCAGCAGCGTACAGGGGGGAGCTAACTATGGCTACACCTTC.

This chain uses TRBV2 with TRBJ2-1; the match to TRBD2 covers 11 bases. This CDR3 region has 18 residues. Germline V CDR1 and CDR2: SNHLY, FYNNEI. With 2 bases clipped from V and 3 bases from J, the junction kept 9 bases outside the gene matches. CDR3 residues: CASSELAGGQAHYNEQFF. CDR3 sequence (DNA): TGTGCCAGCAGTGAACTAGCGGGAGGTCAAGCCCACTACAATGAGCAGTTCTTC.

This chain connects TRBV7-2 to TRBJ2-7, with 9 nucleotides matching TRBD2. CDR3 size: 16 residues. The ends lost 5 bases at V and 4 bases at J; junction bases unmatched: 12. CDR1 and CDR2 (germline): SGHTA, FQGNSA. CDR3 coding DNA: TGTGCCAGCAGCCCCCCCCCTAGCGGGAAGGCGTACGAGCAGTACTTC. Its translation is CASSPPPSGKAYEQYF.

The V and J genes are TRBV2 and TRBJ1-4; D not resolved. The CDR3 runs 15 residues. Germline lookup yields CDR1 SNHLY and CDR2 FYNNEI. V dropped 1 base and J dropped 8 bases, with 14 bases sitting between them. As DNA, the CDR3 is TGTGCCAGCAGTGAAGTGAATGGGTCAAAGGAAAAACTGTTTTTT. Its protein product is CASSEVNGSKEKLFF. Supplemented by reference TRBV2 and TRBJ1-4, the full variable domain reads EPEVTQTPSHQVTQMGQEVILRCVPISNHLYFYWYRQILGQKVEFLVSFYNNEISEKSEIFDDQFSVERPDGSNFTLKIRSTKLEDSAMYFCASSEVNGSKEKLFFGSGTQLSVL.

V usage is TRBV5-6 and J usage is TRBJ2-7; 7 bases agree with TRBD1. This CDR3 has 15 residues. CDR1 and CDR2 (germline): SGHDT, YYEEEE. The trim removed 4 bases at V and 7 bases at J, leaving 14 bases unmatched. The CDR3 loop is CASSGLGTVTSEQYF. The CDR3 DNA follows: TGTGCCAGCAGCGGCCTGGGGACAGTAACTTCGGAGCAGTACTTC.

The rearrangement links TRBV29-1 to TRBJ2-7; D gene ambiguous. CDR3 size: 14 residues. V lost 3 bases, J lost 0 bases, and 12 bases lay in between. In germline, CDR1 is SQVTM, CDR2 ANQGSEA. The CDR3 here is CSVEASFDSYEQYF. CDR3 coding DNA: TGCAGCGTTGAGGCTAGTTTCGACTCCTACGAGCAGTACTTC.

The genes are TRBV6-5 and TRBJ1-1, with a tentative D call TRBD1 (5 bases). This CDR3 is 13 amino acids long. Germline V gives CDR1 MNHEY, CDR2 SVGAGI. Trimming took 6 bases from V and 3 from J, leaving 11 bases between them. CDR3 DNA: TGTGCCAGCAGAACTCAGGGAGACACTGAAGCTTTCTTT. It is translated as CASRTQGDTEAFF.

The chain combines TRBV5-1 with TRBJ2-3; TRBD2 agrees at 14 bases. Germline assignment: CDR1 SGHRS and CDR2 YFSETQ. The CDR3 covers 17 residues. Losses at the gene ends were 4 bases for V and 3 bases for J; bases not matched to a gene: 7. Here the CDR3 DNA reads TGCGCCAGCAGCACCGGACTAGCGGGAGGTGGGACAGATACGCAGTATTTT. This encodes CASSTGLAGGGTDTQYF.

The CDR3 DNA reads as TGCAGCGTCCGGGACAGGCGCTACGAGCAGTACTTC. Protein: CSVRDRRYEQYF. The chain recombines TRBV29-1 with TRBJ2-5; 8 nucleotides agree with TRBD1. The end of the DNA is better explained by TRBJ2-7, so the J call may be wrong. From germline, CDR1 is SQVTM and CDR2 ANQGSEA. CDR3 length: 12 residues.

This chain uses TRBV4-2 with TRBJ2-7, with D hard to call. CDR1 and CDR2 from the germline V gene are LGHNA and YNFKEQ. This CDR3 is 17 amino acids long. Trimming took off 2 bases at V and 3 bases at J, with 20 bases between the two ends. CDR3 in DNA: TGTGCCAGCAGCCAAAGCGCCGGTGGTGGTAAAATCTACGAGCAGTACTTC. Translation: CASSQSAGGGKIYEQYF.

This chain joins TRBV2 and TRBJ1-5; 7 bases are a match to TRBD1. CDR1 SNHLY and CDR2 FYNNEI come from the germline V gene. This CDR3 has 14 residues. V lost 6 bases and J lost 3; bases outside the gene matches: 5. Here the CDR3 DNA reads TGTGCCAGCAGAATGACAGGGTACAATCAGCCCCAGCATTTT. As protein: CASRMTGYNQPQHF.

The CDR3, as DNA: TGCGCCACGGGCGGGACAGTAAAAAACATTCAGTACTTC. It specifies CATGGTVKNIQYF. The V and J genes are TRBV5-1 and TRBJ2-4; weak D call: TRBD1 (7 bases). Germline V CDR1 and CDR2: SGHRS, YFSETQ. V gave up 9 bases and J gave up 4 bases, with 14 bases separating them. The CDR3 has 13 amino acids.

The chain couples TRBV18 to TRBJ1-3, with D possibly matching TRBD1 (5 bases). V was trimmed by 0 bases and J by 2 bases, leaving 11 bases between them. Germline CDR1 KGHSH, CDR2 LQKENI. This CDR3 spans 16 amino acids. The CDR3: CASSPPVRGAGNTIYF. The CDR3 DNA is TGTGCCAGCTCACCACCGGTGAGGGGAGCTGGAAACACCATATATTTT.

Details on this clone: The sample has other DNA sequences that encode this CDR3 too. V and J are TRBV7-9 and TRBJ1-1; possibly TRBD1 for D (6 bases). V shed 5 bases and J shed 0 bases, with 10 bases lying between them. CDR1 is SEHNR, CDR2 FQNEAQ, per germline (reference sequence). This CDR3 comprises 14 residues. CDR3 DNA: TGTGCCAGCAGCCGTGGACAGTTGAACACTGAAGCTTTCTTT. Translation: CASSRGQLNTEAFF.

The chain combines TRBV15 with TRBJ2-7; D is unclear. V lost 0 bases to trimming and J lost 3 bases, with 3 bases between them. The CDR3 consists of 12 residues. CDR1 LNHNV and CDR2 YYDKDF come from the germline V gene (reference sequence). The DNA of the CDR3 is TGTGCCACCAGCAGAGACAGCTACGAGCAGTACTTC. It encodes CATSRDSYEQYF.

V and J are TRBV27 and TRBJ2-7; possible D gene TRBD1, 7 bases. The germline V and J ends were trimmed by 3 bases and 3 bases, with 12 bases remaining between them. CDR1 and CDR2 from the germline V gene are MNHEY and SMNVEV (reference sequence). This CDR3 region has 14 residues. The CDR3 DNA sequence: TGTGCCAGCAGTTTCGGGCAGGGGGGCTACGAGCAGTACTTC. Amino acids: CASSFGQGGYEQYF.

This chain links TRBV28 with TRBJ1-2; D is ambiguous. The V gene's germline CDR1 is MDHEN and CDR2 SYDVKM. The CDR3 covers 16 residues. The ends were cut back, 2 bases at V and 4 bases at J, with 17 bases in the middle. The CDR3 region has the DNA TGTGCCAGCAGTTTAGTGACGGCTACGTTCGCCTATGGCTACACCTTC. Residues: CASSLVTATFAYGYTF.

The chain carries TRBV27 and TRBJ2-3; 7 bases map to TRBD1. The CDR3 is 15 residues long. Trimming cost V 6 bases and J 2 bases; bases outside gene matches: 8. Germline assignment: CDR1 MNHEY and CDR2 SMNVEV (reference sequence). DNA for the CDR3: TGTGCCAGCAGGCAGGGACAGCCCATCACAGATACGCAGTATTTT. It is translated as CASRQGQPITDTQYF.

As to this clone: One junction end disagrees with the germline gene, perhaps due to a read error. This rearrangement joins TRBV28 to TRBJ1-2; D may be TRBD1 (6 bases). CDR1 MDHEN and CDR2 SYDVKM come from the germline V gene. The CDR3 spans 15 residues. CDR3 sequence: CASRGARPGGYGYTF. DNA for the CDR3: TGTGCCAGCAGGGGGGCCCGGCCCGGCGGCTATGGCTACACTTTC.

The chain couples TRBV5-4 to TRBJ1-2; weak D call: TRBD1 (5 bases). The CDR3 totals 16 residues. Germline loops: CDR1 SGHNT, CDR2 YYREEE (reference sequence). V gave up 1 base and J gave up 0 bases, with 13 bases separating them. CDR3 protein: CASSLFRGGANYGYTF. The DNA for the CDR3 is TGTGCCAGCAGCTTGTTTAGGGGCGGAGCTAACTATGGCTACACCTTC.